This T cell receptor (beta chain) is drawn from a study of T cell responses to AZD1222 COVID-19 vaccine. TCRdb's table, derived via immunoSEQ multiplex PCR, lists solely in-frame clones and lacks some. The sample includes tens of thousands of clones, 80% to 90% seen only once; the top ten take about 16%. V was pared by 1 base and J by 8 bases, with 12 bases between. The CDR3 has 13 amino acids. Germline V CDR1 and CDR2: SGHNT, YYREEE (reference sequence). The receptor was derived from an adult in good health. The chain couples TRBV5-4 to TRBJ1-2; TRBD1 is a possible D gene (6 bases). The material sequenced was peripheral blood, taken on day 0 of AZD1222 vaccination. The CDR3 protein is CASSLKGGLGYTF. DNA for the CDR3: TGTGCCAGCAGCTTGAAAGGGGGGCTGGGCTACACCTTC.